Following are 14 T cell receptor beta chains from one sample sequenced in a study of cytomegalovirus exposure and HLA in healthy donors. Primers: 60 Vbeta forward and 13 Jbeta reverse. Clones were sequenced by immunoSEQ multiplex PCR, and TCRdb holds only the in-frame ones, with some missing. The sample consists of approximately 190,000 clones, around 86% of them appearing once. Sample: PBMCs. These receptors were collected from a man younger than 40 in good health and CMV-seronegative.

This clone has just a few counts. J is TRBJ1-5 and V is TRBV6-1; 8 nucleotides match TRBD1. The CDR3 loop spans 13 amino acids. J lost 4 bases, V lost 8 bases, and 4 bases had no gene match. Germline V gives CDR1 MNHNS, CDR2 SASEGT. DNA for the CDR3: TGTGCCAGCTATGGACAGGGAAATCAGCCCCAGCATTTT. Residues: CASYGQGNQPQHF.

The chain couples TRBV6-1 to TRBJ1-3, with D possibly TRBD1 on 5 matching bases. This CDR3 is 17 amino acids long. Per germline, CDR1 MNHNS and CDR2 SASEGT. V lost 2 bases and J lost 0, with 14 bases in between. CDR3: CASSERGSSSSGNTIYF. CDR3 DNA sequence: TGTGCCAGCAGTGAAAGGGGTTCCTCGAGCTCTGGAAACACCATATATTTT.

The rearrangement joins TRBV2 to TRBJ2-3; weak D call: TRBD1 (5 bases). The CDR3 contains 15 residues. V gave up 1 base and J gave up 2 bases, with 10 bases separating them. Germline V lookup: CDR1 SNHLY, CDR2 FYNNEI. The CDR3 region has the DNA TGTGCCAGCAGTGAAGAGGCAGGGTCCACAGATACGCAGTATTTT. This sequence encodes CASSEEAGSTDTQYF.

The gene calls are TRBV2 and TRBJ2-5; 12 nucleotides line up with TRBD1. The J call could be wrong; TRBJ2-7 is a better fit for the DNA end. The CDR3 sequence is 18 residues long. The germline V gene has CDR1 SNHLY and CDR2 FYNNEI. Written as DNA, the CDR3 is TGTGCCAGCGTCCTCGGGACAGGGGGCGCTGGGCATCCCTACGAGCAGTACTTC. Its protein is CASVLGTGGAGHPYEQYF.

The chain carries TRBV7-9 and TRBJ2-1, with 11 bases aligning to TRBD2. V was clipped by 1 base and J by 8 bases; unmatched bases: 7. The CDR3 spans 16 residues. CDR1 and CDR2 (germline): SEHNR, FQNEAQ (reference sequence). CDR3 sequence (DNA): TGTGCCAGCAGCTTAGGGGCTAGCGGGGGGCGGTATGAGCAGTTCTTC. Its protein is CASSLGASGGRYEQFF.

This chain connects TRBV25-1 to TRBJ2-1; D gene uncertain. Germline V gene lookup returns CDR1 MGHDK and CDR2 SYGVNS. V shed 8 bases and J shed 5 bases, with 7 bases lying between them. The CDR3 is made up of 11 amino acids. The CDR3 reads CASGTHNEQFF. In DNA form, the CDR3 reads TGTGCCAGCGGCACACACAATGAGCAGTTCTTC.

The chain carries TRBV29-1 and TRBJ2-5; TRBD2 matches 10 bases. CDR3 length: 14 amino acids. Germline V gives CDR1 SQVTM, CDR2 ANQGSEA. V lost 4 bases, J lost 1 base, and 3 bases stayed unmatched. CDR3 protein: CSVATSGVQETQYF. DNA of the CDR3: TGCAGCGTTGCAACTAGCGGGGTCCAAGAGACCCAGTACTTC.

The chain employs TRBV9 and TRBJ1-1; D is perhaps TRBD1 (5 bases). Germline CDR1 and CDR2: SGDLS and YYNGEE. Trimming stripped 1 base from V and 1 base from J, with 11 bases between. The CDR3 length is 15 residues. In nucleotides, the CDR3 is TGTGCCAGCAGCGTATACAACAGGAAGAACACTGAAGCTTTCTTT. This sequence encodes CASSVYNRKNTEAFF.

The V and J genes are TRBV27 and TRBJ2-7, with 8 bases lining up with TRBD1. The CDR3 contains 14 residues. The V segment lost 6 bases and the J segment 2 bases; nucleotides outside the gene matches: 6. Germline V gene sequence: CDR1 MNHEY, CDR2 SMNVEV (reference sequence). The CDR3 sequence is CASRTQGAAYEQYF. For the CDR3, the DNA is TGTGCCAGCAGAACCCAGGGGGCGGCCTACGAGCAGTACTTC.

The chain links TRBV4-2 to TRBJ2-1; TRBD2 matches at 9 bases. Germline-derived CDR1 and CDR2 are LGHNA and YNFKEQ. The length of the CDR3 is 15 residues. Trimming took 0 bases from V and 3 from J; bases not matched to a gene: 0. The CDR3 coding sequence is TGTGCCAGCAGCCAAGAGCGGGGGGGCTACAATGAGCAGTTCTTC. This gives the protein CASSQERGGYNEQFF.

This clone was counted between two and nine times. This chain uses TRBV18 with TRBJ1-1; maybe TRBD1 (6 bases). Germline loops: CDR1 KGHSH, CDR2 LQKENI. The ends were cut back, 5 bases at V and 6 bases at J, with 16 bases in the middle. The CDR3 is made up of 14 amino acids. The CDR3 sequence is CASSSPDSGAEAFF. The CDR3 DNA sequence: TGTGCCAGCTCATCCCCAGACTCAGGGGCTGAAGCTTTCTTT. The variable domain in full, with the rest retrieved from reference TRBV18 and TRBJ1-1, is NAGVMQNPRHLVRRRGQEARLRCSPMKGHSHVYWYRQLPEEGLKFMVYLQKENIIDESGMPKERFSAEFPKEGPSILRIQQVVRGDSAAYFCASSSPDSGAEAFFGQGTRLTVV.

The rearrangement joins TRBV13 to TRBJ1-6; 11 positions match TRBD1. The CDR3 contains 16 residues. CDR1 and CDR2 from the germline V gene are PRHDT and FYEKMQ (reference sequence). Trimming at V came to 4 bases and at J to 7 bases, leaving 6 bases not matched to a gene. The CDR3 DNA sequence: TGTGCCAGCAGCTGGACAGGGGGCGCGGGAAATTCACCCCTCCACTTT. It encodes CASSWTGGAGNSPLHF.

V gene TRBV28 combines with J gene TRBJ2-7, with a possible D match to TRBD2 (8 bases). Trimming stripped 7 bases from V and 2 bases from J, with 18 bases between. The germline V gene encodes CDR1 MDHEN and CDR2 SYDVKM. The length of the CDR3 is 15 residues. The CDR3 reads CASNEQGRGAYEQYF. The CDR3 region has the DNA TGTGCCAGCAACGAACAGGGGCGGGGGGCCTACGAGCAGTACTTC.

V gene TRBV30 combines with J gene TRBJ2-1; 10 positions match TRBD2. Germline CDR1 reads GTSNPN; CDR2 reads SVGIG (reference sequence). The CDR3 sequence is 15 residues long. The junction had 12 bases not matched to a gene; V was cut back by 4 bases and J by 9 bases. The CDR3, as DNA: TGTGCCTGGAAGGGGGGGACTAGCGTCCTCCTTGAGCAGTTCTTC. Translation: CAWKGGTSVLLEQFF.